This T cell receptor beta chain was profiled in a study of blood T cell repertoires in COVID-19. While infection was still active, Seattle patients were enrolled and then followed longitudinally. TCRdb keeps only in-frame clones here, not all; method: immunoSEQ multiplex PCR. The data contain more than 200,000 clones, more than 70% of them seen just once; the ten biggest clones take up approximately 6%. V lost 4 bases and J 2 bases, leaving 13 bases between the germline ends. CDR3 length: 15 amino acids. The germline V gene has CDR1 SGDLS and CDR2 YYNGEE. V and J are TRBV9 and TRBJ2-1, with D maybe TRBD2 (5 bases). The specimen sequenced was peripheral blood. This clonotype was sampled from a woman younger than 45 with COVID-19, enrolled during active disease. Here the CDR3 DNA reads TGTGCCAGCAGCAAGAGAGCGGACCCCTACAATGAGCAGTTCTTC. It yields the protein CASSKRADPYNEQFF.